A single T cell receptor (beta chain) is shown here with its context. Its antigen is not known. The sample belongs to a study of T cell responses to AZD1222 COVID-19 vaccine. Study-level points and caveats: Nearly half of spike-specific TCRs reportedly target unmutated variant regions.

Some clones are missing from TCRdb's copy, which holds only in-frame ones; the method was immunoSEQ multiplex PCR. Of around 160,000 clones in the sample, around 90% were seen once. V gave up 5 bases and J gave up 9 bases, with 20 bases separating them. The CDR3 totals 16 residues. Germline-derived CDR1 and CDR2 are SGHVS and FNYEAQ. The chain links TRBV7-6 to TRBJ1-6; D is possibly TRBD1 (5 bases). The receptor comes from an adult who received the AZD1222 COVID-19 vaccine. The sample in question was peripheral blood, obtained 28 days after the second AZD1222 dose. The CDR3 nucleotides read TGTGCCAGCAGCCCGGCGCGGGGCAATGATGGTTCACCCCTCCACTTT. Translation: CASSPARGNDGSPLHF. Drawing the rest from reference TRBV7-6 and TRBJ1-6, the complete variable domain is GAGVSQSPRYKVTKRGQDVALRCDPISGHVSLYWYRQALGQGPEFLTYFNYEAQQDKSGLPNDRFSAERPEGSISTLTIQRTEQRDSAMYRCASSPARGNDGSPLHFGNGTRLTVT.